This TCR beta chain was sequenced during a study of T-cell reconstitution after alpha-beta-depleted transplantation in children. Preparation of the TCRbeta library involved a method that used unique molecular identifiers. MiXCR, run by TCRdb on the PCR reads, gives a single entry per CDR3 protein. The sample shows a few hundred thousand distinct CDR3 sequences, roughly an eighth of them seen only once. V shed 0 bases and J shed 7 bases, with 10 bases lying between them. This CDR3 is built from 13 residues. The germline gives CDR1 LGHNA, CDR2 YSLEER. The chain recombines TRBV4-3 with TRBJ2-7; D remains unclear. The sequence came from a human donor who donated a stem cell graft to a child with combined immunodeficiency. The sample was PBMCs from the stem cell graft donor, taken from the stem cell graft. This CDR3 reads CASSQELSGEQYF. CDR3 nucleotide sequence: TGCGCCAGCAGCCAAGAGCTGTCTGGGGAGCAGTACTTC.